Following are 16 T cell receptor beta chains from one sample sequenced in a study of T-cell reconstitution after alpha-beta-depleted transplantation in children. Preparation of the TCRbeta library was carried out with unique molecular identifiers. TCRdb reprocessed the PCR reads via MiXCR and lists one record per CDR3 protein. The table includes about 610,000 distinct CDR3 sequences, more than 9% detected once. The starting material was PBMCs from the stem cell graft donor, obtained from the stem cell graft. The receptors derive from a human donor who donated a stem cell graft to a child with acute myeloid leukemia.

This clonotype was detected only a few times. The chain recombines TRBV20-1 with TRBJ2-7; the match to TRBD2 covers 11 bases. The CDR3 is 14 amino acids. V lost 2 bases and J lost 4; bases outside the gene matches: 4. Germline CDR1 and CDR2: DFQATT and SNEGSKA (reference sequence). The CDR3 DNA reads as TGCAGTGCTAGAATAGCGGGAGGGCCTTACGAGCAGTACTTC. Amino acids: CSARIAGGPYEQYF.

There are a few counts of this clonotype. The chain employs TRBV7-2 and TRBJ2-1; 12 bases map to TRBD2. The J segment lost 7 bases and the V segment lost 0 bases, leaving 4 bases of the junction unmatched. CDR1 is SGHTA, CDR2 FQGNSA, per germline. CDR3 length: 16 amino acids. As DNA, the CDR3 is TGTGCCAGCAGCTTAGCTCTAGCGGGAGGGGAAAATGAGCAGTTCTTC. The encoded protein is CASSLALAGGENEQFF.

This clonotype was found many times. The chain recombines TRBV28 with TRBJ2-7, with 9 bases identical to TRBD2. Per germline, CDR1 MDHEN and CDR2 SYDVKM. V was pared by 4 bases and J by 4 bases, with 5 bases of the junction left unmatched. The CDR3 consists of 14 residues. The DNA for the CDR3 is TGTGCCAGCAGTTCCCGACTAGCGGATTACGAGCAGTACTTC. Translating it yields CASSSRLADYEQYF.

The gene calls are TRBV5-1 and TRBJ2-1, with a tentative D call TRBD2 (6 bases). Germline V gene data show CDR1 as SGHRS and CDR2 as YFSETQ. The CDR3 has 15 residues. Trimming left V 0 bases short and J 9 bases short, with 16 bases between. The DNA of the CDR3 is TGCGCCAGCAGCTTGGCCACCGGGAGTGCAAGTGAGCAGTTCTTC. Its translation is CASSLATGSASEQFF.

In nucleotides, the CDR3 is TGCGCCAGCAGCTTGAAAGCCGGAGGGCGGCCGAACACTGAAGCTTTCTTT. It codes for CASSLKAGGRPNTEAFF. The chain uses TRBV5-1 and TRBJ1-1; no clear D. CDR1 SGHRS and CDR2 YFSETQ come from the germline V gene. V was cut by 1 base and J by 1 base, with 17 bases left in between. This CDR3 region has 17 residues.

This clonotype has only a few counts. V is TRBV6-1 and J is TRBJ1-6; D remains unclear. Trimming pared 6 bases from V and 8 bases from J, leaving 17 bases between. The CDR3 covers 15 residues. CDR1 is MNHNS, CDR2 SASEGT, per germline. Here the CDR3 DNA reads TGTGCCAGCAGGTCACTTTCCGCCCTCGATTCACCCCTCCACTTT. Translating it yields CASRSLSALDSPLHF.

Ten or more counts support this clonotype. The genes are TRBV7-9 and TRBJ2-1; D uncertain. There are 12 residues in the CDR3. Germline V gives CDR1 SEHNR, CDR2 FQNEAQ (reference sequence). V was shortened by 2 bases and J by 9 bases, with 8 bases between the two germline ends. The CDR3 spells CASSLPRVEQFF. CDR3 sequence (DNA): TGTGCCAGCAGCTTACCAAGGGTTGAGCAGTTCTTC.

This clonotype has a handful of counts. The rearrangement links TRBV5-4 to TRBJ2-3; the match to TRBD2 covers 9 bases. The CDR3 sequence is 15 residues long. Germline CDR1 is SGHNT and CDR2 is YYREEE (reference sequence). J lost 0 bases, V lost 4 bases, and 3 bases had no gene match. CDR3 bases: TGTGCCAGCAGCCGGACTAGCGCTAGCACAGATACGCAGTATTTT. Translated, it gives CASSRTSASTDTQYF.

This chain joins TRBV3-1 and TRBJ2-5; perhaps TRBD1 as D (6 bases). V lost 0 bases to trimming and J lost 1 base, with 15 bases between them. The germline CDR1 and CDR2 sequences are LGHDT and YNNKEL (reference sequence). The CDR3 consists of 17 residues. The CDR3 sequence: CASSQEGRGASQETQYF. The CDR3 nucleotides read TGTGCCAGCAGCCAAGAAGGCAGGGGAGCGTCCCAAGAGACCCAGTACTTC.

The CDR3 sequence is CASSESGSPYNEQFF. CDR3 nucleotide sequence: TGTGCCAGCAGCGAGAGCGGGAGTCCCTACAATGAGCAGTTCTTC. The J gene is TRBJ2-1, the V gene TRBV7-3; 8 nucleotides line up with TRBD2. The germline CDR1 and CDR2 sequences are SGHTA and FQGTGA. V lost 5 bases to trimming and J lost 2 bases; unmatched junction nucleotides: 5. The CDR3 runs 15 residues.

In its sample, this clonotype was seen a few times. The rearrangement links TRBV18 to TRBJ2-3; no reliable D call. Trimming removed 5 bases at V and 4 bases at J, with 7 bases between. There are 12 residues in the CDR3. Germline V CDR1 and CDR2: KGHSH, LQKENI. CDR3 sequence reads: CASSGPPDTQYF. The CDR3 DNA sequence: TGTGCCAGCTCAGGGCCGCCAGATACGCAGTATTTT.

In this sample, this clonotype turned up many times. This chain joins TRBV12-3 or TRBV12-4 and TRBJ2-1, with D perhaps TRBD2 (6 bases). V was cut by 6 bases and J by 8 bases, with 17 bases left in between. The CDR3 runs to 14 residues. The CDR3 DNA reads TGTGCCAGCAGCCCCCGGTGGGAGGAGGATGAGCAGTTCTTC. It yields the protein CASSPRWEEDEQFF.

This clonotype was seen a handful of times. The rearrangement uses TRBV20-1 and TRBJ2-5; 9 positions agree with TRBD2. The germline V gene encodes CDR1 DFQATT and CDR2 SNEGSKA (reference sequence). V was pared by 6 bases and J by 4 bases, with 12 bases of the junction left unmatched. This CDR3 spans 15 amino acids. CDR3 sequence reads: CSAPPTSGLRETQYF. In DNA, the CDR3 is TGCAGTGCCCCGCCGACTAGCGGTCTACGAGAGACCCAGTACTTC.

In its sample, this clonotype was seen many times. This chain connects TRBV6-1 to TRBJ1-5; TRBD1 matches at 8 bases. Germline V lookup: CDR1 MNHNS, CDR2 SASEGT. V was clipped by 3 bases and J by 7 bases; unmatched bases: 8. The CDR3 covers 15 residues. The CDR3 here is CASSDRQGRGQPQHF. The CDR3 DNA follows: TGTGCCAGCAGTGACCGACAGGGGAGAGGACAGCCCCAGCATTTT.

This clonotype was counted many times. The genes are TRBV4-2 and TRBJ2-1; D may be TRBD2 (5 bases). The germline V gene has CDR1 LGHNA and CDR2 YNFKEQ. The CDR3 sequence is 15 residues long. V dropped 4 bases and J dropped 0 bases, with 10 bases sitting between them. The CDR3 DNA is TGTGCCAGCAGCCCCGAGCGGACCTCCTACAATGAGCAGTTCTTC. Encoded protein: CASSPERTSYNEQFF.

This clonotype was observed a handful of times. The V and J genes are TRBV2 and TRBJ2-4, with D maybe TRBD2 (5 bases). Germline V gene data show CDR1 as SNHLY and CDR2 as FYNNEI. Trimming cost V 7 bases and J 6 bases, with 16 bases left between them. The CDR3 sequence is 14 residues long. This CDR3 is CASKTMDLGNIQYF. The CDR3 coding sequence is TGTGCCAGCAAGACCATGGACTTGGGAAACATTCAGTACTTC.